A selection of T cell receptor beta chains follows, all from one sample in a study of cytomegalovirus exposure and HLA in healthy donors. The method was immunoSEQ multiplex PCR; TCRdb's version includes in-frame clones alone and lacks a portion of them. Of about 190,000 clones in the sample, around 86% were seen once. The specimen was PBMCs. These receptors were collected from a woman aged 18 to 35 in good health and CMV-seronegative. CDR3s include the opening cysteine and the closing phenylalanine or tryptophan. A D gene is named only where the DNA matches it firmly.

CDR3 protein: CASRTGDGYTF; J gene: TRBJ1-2; V gene: TRBV6-5; D gene: TRBD1
CDR3 protein: CASRRGQSYEQYF; J gene: TRBJ2-7; V gene: TRBV2; D gene: .
CDR3 protein: CASSPSGSPFAEQFF; J gene: TRBJ2-1; V gene: TRBV7-3; D gene: TRBD2
CDR3 protein: CASSVSGHSNTEAFF; J gene: TRBJ1-1; V gene: TRBV6-1; D gene: .
CDR3 protein: CASSPNGQELSYEQYF; J gene: TRBJ2-7; V gene: TRBV18; D gene: .
CDR3 protein: CASSKRLADTYNEQFF; J gene: TRBJ2-1; V gene: TRBV19; D gene: TRBD2
CDR3 protein: CASSLTAMNTEAFF; J gene: TRBJ1-1; V gene: TRBV5-1; D gene: .
CDR3 protein: CASGLPHPGLADYEQYF; J gene: TRBJ2-7; V gene: TRBV12-5; D gene: TRBD2
CDR3 protein: CASKGPGLSTDTQYF; J gene: TRBJ2-3; V gene: TRBV6-5; D gene: .
CDR3 protein: CSVDLAGDSYEQYF; J gene: TRBJ2-7; V gene: TRBV29-1; D gene: TRBD2
CDR3 protein: CASSYSTNGVTYEQYF; J gene: TRBJ2-7; V gene: TRBV6-5; D gene: .
CDR3 protein: CATRDRAGNTIYF; J gene: TRBJ1-3; V gene: TRBV2; D gene: TRBD1
CDR3 protein: CAWLTSGAYNEQFF; J gene: TRBJ2-1; V gene: TRBV30; D gene: TRBD2
CDR3 protein: CATRGGAWGANVLTF; J gene: TRBJ2-6; V gene: TRBV7-2; D gene: TRBD1
CDR3 protein: CASSIDYGISYNEQFF; J gene: TRBJ2-1; V gene: TRBV19; D gene: .
CDR3 protein: CASSPPGQGETQYF; J gene: TRBJ2-5; V gene: TRBV18; D gene: TRBD1
CDR3 protein: CASSYAGTLYNEQFF; J gene: TRBJ2-1; V gene: TRBV19; D gene: .
CDR3 protein: CASSLGEGGNSPLHF; J gene: TRBJ1-6; V gene: TRBV5-1; D gene: .
CDR3 protein: CASSKCSNGGNQPQHF; J gene: TRBJ1-5; V gene: TRBV21-1; D gene: .
CDR3 protein: CASRGALSYGYTF; J gene: TRBJ1-2; V gene: TRBV6-1; D gene: .
CDR3 protein: CASSPLGRAGELFF; J gene: TRBJ2-2; V gene: TRBV18; D gene: .
CDR3 protein: CASSLTGGENQPQHF; J gene: TRBJ1-5; V gene: TRBV5-1; D gene: TRBD1
CDR3 protein: CASSIASGIPYNEQFF; J gene: TRBJ2-1; V gene: TRBV19; D gene: .